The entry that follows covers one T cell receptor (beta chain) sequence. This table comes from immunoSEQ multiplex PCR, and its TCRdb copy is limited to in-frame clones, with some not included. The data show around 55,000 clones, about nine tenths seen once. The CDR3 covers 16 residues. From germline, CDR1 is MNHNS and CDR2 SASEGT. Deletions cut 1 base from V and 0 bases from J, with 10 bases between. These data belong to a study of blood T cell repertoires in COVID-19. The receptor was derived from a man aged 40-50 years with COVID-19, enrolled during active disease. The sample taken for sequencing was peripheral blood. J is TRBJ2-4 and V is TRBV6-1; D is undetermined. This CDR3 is CASSEGLSLAKNIQYF. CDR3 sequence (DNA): TGTGCCAGCAGTGAAGGGCTGTCCCTAGCCAAAAACATTCAGTACTTC.